This T cell receptor (beta chain) was found in a study of T cells in Graves' hyperthyroidism and ophthalmopathy. Whole-study findings and limits: Ophthalmopathy was identified by the model a median about seven months ahead of onset.

Each diagnosis was grounded in clinical symptoms, serum thyroxine and TRAb, thyroid ultrasound, and orbital computed tomography. This clonotype occurred many times. The antigen remains unidentified. RNA transcripts yielded amplified TCR beta CDR3 regions. The TCR CDR3 first-round RT-PCR relied on the HTBI primer set. TCRdb re-analysed the multiplex PCR reads in MiXCR, keeping a single row per CDR3 protein. The table includes fewer than 600,000 distinct CDR3 sequences, approximately 15% detected once. The CDR3 runs to 16 residues. Germline V gives CDR1 WSHSY, CDR2 SAAADI. Trimming cost V 4 bases and J 10 bases; bases outside gene matches: 14.

The clonotype was recovered from a woman aged 18-29 years with Graves' hyperthyroidism. The J gene is TRBJ2-1, the V gene TRBV10-2, with 9 bases lining up with TRBD2. The sequenced sample consisted of blood. The CDR3 DNA reads TGCGCCAGCAGTGTGGTAGCGGGAGTGAGGATTCCGGAGCAGTTCTTC. As protein: CASSVVAGVRIPEQFF.